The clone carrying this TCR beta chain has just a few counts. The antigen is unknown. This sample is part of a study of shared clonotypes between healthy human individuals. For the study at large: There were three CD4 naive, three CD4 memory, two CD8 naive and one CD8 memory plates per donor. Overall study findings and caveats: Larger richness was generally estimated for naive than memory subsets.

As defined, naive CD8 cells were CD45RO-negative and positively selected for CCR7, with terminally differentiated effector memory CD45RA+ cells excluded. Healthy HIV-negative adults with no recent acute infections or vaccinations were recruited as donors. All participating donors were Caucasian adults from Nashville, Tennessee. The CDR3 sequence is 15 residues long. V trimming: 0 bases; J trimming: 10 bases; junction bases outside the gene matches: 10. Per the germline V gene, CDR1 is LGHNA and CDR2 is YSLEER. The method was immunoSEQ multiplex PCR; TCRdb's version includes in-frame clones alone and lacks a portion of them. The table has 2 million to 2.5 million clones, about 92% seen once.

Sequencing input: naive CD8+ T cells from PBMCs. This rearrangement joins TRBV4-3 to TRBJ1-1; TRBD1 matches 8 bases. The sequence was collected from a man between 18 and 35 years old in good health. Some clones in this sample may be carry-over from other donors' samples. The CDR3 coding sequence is TGCGCCAGCAGCCAAGATCTGGACAGGGTTAGGGGAGCTTTCTTT. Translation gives CASSQDLDRVRGAFF.